This T cell receptor (beta chain) was sequenced in a study of shared clonotypes between healthy human individuals. Turning to the study itself: A few men and two women, aged 18 to 49, were donors. CD4 naive and CD4 memory each took three plates per donor, while CD8 naive took two and CD8 memory one.

This clone was counted once. Naive CD8 cells lacked CD45RO, underwent positive selection for CCR7 and left out terminally differentiated effector memory CD45RA+ cells. Genomic DNA of every subset was divided equally among multiple immunoSEQ plates. Sequencing was performed with immunoSEQ multiplex PCR; in TCRdb, only in-frame clones are kept and a portion is missing. The sample includes about 2.2 million clones, around 95% of them seen just once. V gave up 4 bases and J gave up 5 bases, with 18 bases separating them. The CDR3 runs to 15 residues. Per germline, CDR1 SGHDT and CDR2 YYEEEE. Sequencing was performed on naive CD8+ T cells from PBMCs. The TCR comes from a man in his late teens or twenties in good health. Some clones in this sample may be carry-over from other donors' samples. V usage is TRBV5-6 and J usage is TRBJ1-1, with a weak D call TRBD1 (5 bases). CDR3 in DNA: TGTGCCAGCAGCGCCCAACAGGCGTTTGGGACTGAAGCTTTCTTT. As protein: CASSAQQAFGTEAFF.